This T cell receptor (beta chain) appears in the sequencing data of a study of Tregs in tolerant kidney transplant recipients. Trimming shortened V by 1 base and J by 0 bases, and 8 bases separated the two germline ends. CDR3 length: 15 amino acids. Germline CDR1 is SGHNT and CDR2 is YYREEE (reference sequence). CD4+CD25+CD127- Tregs, CD4+CD25- non-Tregs, CD4 and CD8 cells were sorted. Generated by immunoSEQ multiplex PCR, the TCRdb table keeps only in-frame clones and is missing some. The sample includes about 240,000 clones, about 80% seen only once; the top ten take approximately 0.69%. The J gene is TRBJ2-1, the V gene TRBV5-4; D may correspond to TRBD1 or TRBD2 (5 bases each). Specimen: CD4+ T cells from blood. This receptor was obtained from a human donor in good health. As DNA, the CDR3 is TGTGCCAGCAGCTTGCGAGGGGTCTCCTACAATGAGCAGTTCTTC. Its translation: CASSLRGVSYNEQFF.